Following are 13 T cell receptor beta chains from one sample sequenced in a study of blood T cell repertoires in COVID-19. Libraries were prepared by immunoSEQ multiplex PCR; TCRdb keeps only in-frame clonotypes and omits some of them. This table has 190,000 or so clones, approximately 85% appearing once. The sample comprised peripheral blood. These TCRs come from a woman of 80 years or more with acute or convalescent COVID-19.

V usage is TRBV6-5 and J usage is TRBJ2-2, with 7 bases identical to TRBD1. The CDR3 runs to 14 residues. CDR1 is MNHEY and CDR2 is SVGAGI in the germline V gene. J lost 1 base, V lost 8 bases, and 4 bases had no gene match. CDR3 in amino acids: CASGRTGNTGELFF. CDR3 DNA sequence: TGTGCCAGCGGGCGGACAGGGAACACCGGGGAGCTGTTTTTT.

This chain links TRBV7-2 with TRBJ2-3; TRBD2 aligns across 7 bases. V was pared by 5 bases and J by 10 bases, with 15 bases of the junction left unmatched. The CDR3 is 15 residues long. CDR1 is SGHTA and CDR2 is FQGNSA in the germline V gene. The CDR3 region has the DNA TGTGCCAGCAGCACCCCGGGCGGGAGCCGGCGTCCGCAGTATTTT. Translating it yields CASSTPGGSRRPQYF.

V and J are TRBV19 and TRBJ2-3; D perhaps matches TRBD1 (6 bases). This CDR3 spans 13 amino acids. Trimming stripped 6 bases from V and 3 bases from J, with 10 bases between. Germline V CDR1 and CDR2: LNHDA, SQIVND (reference sequence). CDR3 sequence (DNA): TGTGCCAGTAGCCTGGACAGAACAGATACGCAGTATTTT. Translated, it gives CASSLDRTDTQYF.

The chain uses TRBV7-8 and TRBJ2-1, with D possibly matching TRBD2 (5 bases). The ends were cut back, 5 bases at V and 4 bases at J, with 15 bases in the middle. The CDR3 runs to 15 residues. Germline V gene sequence: CDR1 SGHVS, CDR2 FQNEAQ. CDR3 nucleotide sequence: TGTGCCAGCAGCCCCCTGGGAGCGGAATACAATGAGCAGTTCTTC. Encoded protein: CASSPLGAEYNEQFF.

This clone has only one observation. The genes are TRBV5-1 and TRBJ2-7; 9 nucleotides line up with TRBD2. The CDR3 length is 15 residues. Germline CDR1 is SGHRS and CDR2 is YFSETQ. J was trimmed by 4 bases and V by 9 bases; bases with no gene match: 14. The CDR3 DNA is TGCGCCACCAAGCCCCAGGCTAGCGGGAAGTACGAGCAGTACTTC. Residues: CATKPQASGKYEQYF.

The chain has TRBV11-3 and TRBJ2-3; the match to TRBD2 covers 15 bases. Looked up from germline, CDR1 is SGHNT and CDR2 is YENEEA. This CDR3 has 20 residues. V dropped 4 bases and J dropped 0; count of bases not matched to a gene: 11. CDR3 residues: CASSSGRTSGGARSTDTQYF. As DNA, the CDR3 is TGTGCCAGCAGCTCGGGGCGGACTAGCGGGGGGGCTCGGAGCACAGATACGCAGTATTTT.

The genes are TRBV3-1 (or the pseudogene TRBV3-2) and TRBJ2-7; TRBD1 matches at 8 bases. Germline V gene data show CDR1 as LGHDT and CDR2 as YNNKEL (reference sequence). The length of the CDR3 is 15 residues. V dropped 4 bases and J dropped 3; count of bases not matched to a gene: 8. CDR3 sequence (DNA): TGTGCCAGCAGCCCAGAAGGACAGGGTGGCTACGAGCAGTACTTC. Amino acids: CASSPEGQGGYEQYF.

This chain connects TRBV6-5 to TRBJ2-7, with 8 bases fitting TRBD2. J gave up 2 bases and V 7 bases, and 4 bases lay outside the gene matches. CDR3 length equals 13 residues. From germline, CDR1 is MNHEY and CDR2 SVGAGI. In DNA form, the CDR3 reads TGTGCCAGCAAGGATAGCGGGACCTACGAGCAGTACTTC. Encoded protein: CASKDSGTYEQYF.

The chain recombines TRBV5-4 with TRBJ2-7; 7 positions agree with TRBD1. V lost 0 bases to trimming and J lost 4 bases; unmatched junction nucleotides: 4. CDR1 is SGHNT, CDR2 YYREEE, per germline (reference sequence). CDR3 size: 14 residues. CDR3 loop: CASSLGTGPYEQYF. The CDR3 nucleotides are TGTGCCAGCAGCTTGGGGACAGGCCCTTACGAGCAGTACTTC.

The gene calls are TRBV19 and TRBJ1-1; a possible D gene is TRBD1 (5 bases). CDR3 size: 16 residues. Trimming shortened V by 1 base and J by 1 base, and 13 bases separated the two germline ends. CDR1 and CDR2 from the germline V gene are LNHDA and SQIVND (reference sequence). CDR3 loop: CASSIGSGNWNTEAFF. The CDR3 DNA reads as TGTGCCAGTAGTATAGGCTCAGGGAATTGGAACACTGAAGCTTTCTTT.

J is TRBJ1-1 and V is TRBV7-9; D is unresolved. Germline CDR1 is SEHNR and CDR2 is FQNEAQ (reference sequence). V was trimmed by 3 bases and J by 8 bases, leaving 10 bases between them. The CDR3 consists of 12 residues. The CDR3 coding sequence is TGTGCCAGCAGCTTTGAAACGGGAGAAGCTTTCTTT. Translation gives CASSFETGEAFF.

The chain joins TRBV5-1 to TRBJ2-3, with D maybe TRBD2 (5 bases). In germline, CDR1 is SGHRS, CDR2 YFSETQ. The CDR3 totals 15 residues. V was cut by 4 bases and J by 2 bases, with 14 bases left in between. The CDR3 sequence is CASSVEGSDTDTQYF. For the CDR3, the DNA is TGCGCCAGCAGCGTCGAGGGTAGCGACACAGATACGCAGTATTTT.

The CDR3 sequence: CASSYSTGAVGYTF. CDR3 DNA sequence: TGTGCCAGCAGTTACTCGACAGGGGCAGTCGGCTACACCTTC. The chain carries TRBV6-5 and TRBJ1-2, with 8 bases matching TRBD1. Per germline, CDR1 MNHEY and CDR2 SVGAGI. J was trimmed by 8 bases and V by 0 bases; bases with no gene match: 5. The CDR3 runs 14 residues.